This T cell receptor (beta chain) was sequenced during a study of identifying expanded T cells in peripheral blood. As concerns this clone: As yet, its antigen is unknown.

Data came from immunoSEQ multiplex PCR; TCRdb stores just in-frame clones and leaves some out. Seen here are fewer than 85,000 clones, almost 85% observed once, and the top ten hold 18%. Points from the study as a whole: Technical replicates showed around 1.1 changed clones; two weeks 15 to 20; four weeks 19. Clone count variance between approximately 2-week samples rose with total template count.

Germline loops: CDR1 MDHEN, CDR2 SYDVKM. This CDR3 is built from 14 residues. After removal of 5 bases from V and 5 bases from J, the junction contained 7 bases not matched to a gene. Sequencing was done on a sample of blood. The rearrangement joins TRBV28 to TRBJ2-7, with 9 bases that match TRBD2. The receptor comes from a person aged 18 to 70 in good health. The CDR3 protein is CASSPGTSIDEQYF. The CDR3 coding sequence is TGTGCCAGCAGTCCCGGGACTAGCATAGACGAGCAGTACTTC.